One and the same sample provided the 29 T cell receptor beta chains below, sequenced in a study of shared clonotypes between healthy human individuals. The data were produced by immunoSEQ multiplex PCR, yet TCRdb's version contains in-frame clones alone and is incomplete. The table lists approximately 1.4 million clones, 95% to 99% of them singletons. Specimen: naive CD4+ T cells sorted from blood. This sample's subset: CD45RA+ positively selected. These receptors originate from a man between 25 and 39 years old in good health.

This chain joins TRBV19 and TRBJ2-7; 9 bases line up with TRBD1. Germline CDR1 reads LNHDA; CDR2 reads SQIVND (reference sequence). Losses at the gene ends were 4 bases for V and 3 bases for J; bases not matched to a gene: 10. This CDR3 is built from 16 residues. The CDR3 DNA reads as TGTGCCAGTAGTAGACTAGGGACAGGGCCTAGCTACGAGCAGTACTTC. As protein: CASSRLGTGPSYEQYF. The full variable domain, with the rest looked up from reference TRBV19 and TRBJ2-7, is DGGITQSPKYLFRKEGQNVTLSCEQNLNHDAMYWYRQDPGQGLRLIYYSQIVNDFQKGDIAEGYSVSREKKESFPLTVTSAQKNPTAFYLCASSRLGTGPSYEQYFGPGTRLTVT.

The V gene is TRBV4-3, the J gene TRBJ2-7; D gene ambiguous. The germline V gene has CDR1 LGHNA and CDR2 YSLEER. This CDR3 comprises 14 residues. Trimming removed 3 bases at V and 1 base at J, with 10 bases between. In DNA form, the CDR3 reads TGCGCCAGCAGCCAGGGTCGGGCGTCCTACGAGCAGTACTTC. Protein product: CASSQGRASYEQYF.

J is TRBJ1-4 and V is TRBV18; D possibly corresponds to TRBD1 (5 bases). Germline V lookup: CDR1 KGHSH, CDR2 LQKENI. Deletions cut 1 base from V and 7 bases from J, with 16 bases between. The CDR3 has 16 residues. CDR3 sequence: CASSPQPRGAGEKLFF. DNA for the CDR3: TGTGCCAGCTCACCACAGCCGAGAGGGGCGGGTGAAAAACTGTTTTTT.

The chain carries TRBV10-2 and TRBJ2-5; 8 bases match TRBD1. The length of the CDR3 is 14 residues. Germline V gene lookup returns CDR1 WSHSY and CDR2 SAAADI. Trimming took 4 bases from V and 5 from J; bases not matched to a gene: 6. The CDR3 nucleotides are TGCGCCAGCAGTGGCGGGACAGGTTCGGAGACCCAGTACTTC. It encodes CASSGGTGSETQYF.

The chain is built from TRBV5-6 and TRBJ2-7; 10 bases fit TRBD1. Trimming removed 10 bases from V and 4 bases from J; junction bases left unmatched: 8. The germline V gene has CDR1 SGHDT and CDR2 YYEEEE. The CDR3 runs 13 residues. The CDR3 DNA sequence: TGTGCCTCTGTGGGGACAGGGGAGTACGAGCAGTACTTC. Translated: CASVGTGEYEQYF.

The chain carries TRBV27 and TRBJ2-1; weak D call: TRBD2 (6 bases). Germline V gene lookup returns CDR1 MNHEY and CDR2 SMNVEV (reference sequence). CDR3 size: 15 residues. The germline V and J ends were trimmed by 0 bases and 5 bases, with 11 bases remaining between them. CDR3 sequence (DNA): TGTGCCAGCAGTTTATCGAGGCGGGGTAACAATGAGCAGTTCTTC. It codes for CASSLSRRGNNEQFF.

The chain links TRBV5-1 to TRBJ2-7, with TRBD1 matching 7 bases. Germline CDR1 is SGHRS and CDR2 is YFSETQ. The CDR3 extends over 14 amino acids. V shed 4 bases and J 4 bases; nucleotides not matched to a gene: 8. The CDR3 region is CASSPYYRGYEQYF. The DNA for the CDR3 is TGCGCCAGCAGCCCCTATTACAGGGGTTACGAGCAGTACTTC. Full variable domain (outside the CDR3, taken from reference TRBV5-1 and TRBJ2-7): KAGVTQTPRYLIKTRGQQVTLSCSPISGHRSVSWYQQTPGQGLQFLFEYFSETQRNKGNFPGRFSGRQFSNSRSEMNVSTLELGDSALYLCASSPYYRGYEQYFGPGTRLTVT.

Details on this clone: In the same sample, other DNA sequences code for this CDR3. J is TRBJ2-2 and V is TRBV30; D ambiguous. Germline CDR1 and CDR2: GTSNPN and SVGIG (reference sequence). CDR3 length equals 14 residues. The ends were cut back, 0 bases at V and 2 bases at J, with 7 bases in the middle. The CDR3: CAWSVSLNTGELFF. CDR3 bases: TGTGCCTGGAGTGTATCTCTCAACACCGGGGAGCTGTTTTTT. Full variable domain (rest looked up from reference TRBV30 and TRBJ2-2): SQTIHQWPATLVQPVGSPLSLECTVEGTSNPNLYWYRQAAGRGLQLLFYSVGIGQISSEVPQNLSASRPQDRQFILSSKKLLLSDSGFYLCAWSVSLNTGELFFGEGSRLTVL.

This CDR3 is CASSPTPGLAGYNEQFF. CDR3 sequence (DNA): TGTGCCAGCAGCCCTACCCCTGGACTAGCGGGATACAATGAGCAGTTCTTC. The chain joins TRBV11-2 to TRBJ2-1; TRBD2 aligns across 12 bases. The CDR3 extends over 17 amino acids. The trim removed 5 bases at V and 4 bases at J, leaving 9 bases unmatched. Germline V gene lookup returns CDR1 SGHAT and CDR2 FQNNGV.

DNA for the CDR3: TGTGCCAGCAGCTTAGTTAGCGGGACTCAGGGCGCCGGGCAGTACTTC. This translates into CASSLVSGTQGAGQYF. The chain recombines TRBV7-8 with TRBJ2-7, with 8 positions matching TRBD2. There are 16 residues in the CDR3. V was pared by 1 base and J by 9 bases, with 14 bases of the junction left unmatched. Germline assignment: CDR1 SGHVS and CDR2 FQNEAQ.

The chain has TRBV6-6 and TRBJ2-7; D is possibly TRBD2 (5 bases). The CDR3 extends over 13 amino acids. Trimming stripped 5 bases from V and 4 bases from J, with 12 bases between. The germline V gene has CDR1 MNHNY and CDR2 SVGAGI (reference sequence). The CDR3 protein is CASSPLGGYEQYF. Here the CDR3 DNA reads TGTGCCAGCAGTCCCCTCGGAGGTTACGAGCAGTACTTC.

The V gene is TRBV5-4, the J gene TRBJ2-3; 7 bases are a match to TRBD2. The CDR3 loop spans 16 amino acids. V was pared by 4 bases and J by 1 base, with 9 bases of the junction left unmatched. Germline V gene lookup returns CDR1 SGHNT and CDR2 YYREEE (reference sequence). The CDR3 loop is CASSTPLAGGTDTQYF. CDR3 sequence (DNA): TGTGCCAGCAGCACCCCCCTTGCGGGAGGCACAGATACGCAGTATTTT.

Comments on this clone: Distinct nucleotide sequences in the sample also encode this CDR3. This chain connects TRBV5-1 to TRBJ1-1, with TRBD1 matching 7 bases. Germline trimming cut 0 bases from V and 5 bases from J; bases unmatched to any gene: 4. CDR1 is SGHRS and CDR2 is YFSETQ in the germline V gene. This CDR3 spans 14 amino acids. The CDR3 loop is CASSLAGGGTEAFF. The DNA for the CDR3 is TGCGCCAGCAGCTTGGCAGGGGGAGGGACTGAAGCTTTCTTT. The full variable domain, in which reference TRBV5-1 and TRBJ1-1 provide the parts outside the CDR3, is KAGVTQTPRYLIKTRGQQVTLSCSPISGHRSVSWYQQTPGQGLQFLFEYFSETQRNKGNFPGRFSGRQFSNSRSEMNVSTLELGDSALYLCASSLAGGGTEAFFGQGTRLTVV.

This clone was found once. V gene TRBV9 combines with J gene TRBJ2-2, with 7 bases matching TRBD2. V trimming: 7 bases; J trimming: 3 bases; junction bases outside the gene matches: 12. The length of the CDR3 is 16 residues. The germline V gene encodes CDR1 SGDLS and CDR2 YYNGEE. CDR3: CASQIGASGYTGELFF. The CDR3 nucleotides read TGTGCCAGCCAGATCGGGGCTAGCGGATACACCGGGGAGCTGTTTTTT.

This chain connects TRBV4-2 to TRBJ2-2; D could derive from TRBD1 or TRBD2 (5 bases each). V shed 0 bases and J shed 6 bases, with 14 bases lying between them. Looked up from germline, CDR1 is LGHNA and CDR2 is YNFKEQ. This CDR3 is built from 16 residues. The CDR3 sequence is CASSQDPGTVAGELFF. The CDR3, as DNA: TGTGCCAGCAGCCAAGATCCGGGGACGGTCGCCGGGGAGCTGTTTTTT.

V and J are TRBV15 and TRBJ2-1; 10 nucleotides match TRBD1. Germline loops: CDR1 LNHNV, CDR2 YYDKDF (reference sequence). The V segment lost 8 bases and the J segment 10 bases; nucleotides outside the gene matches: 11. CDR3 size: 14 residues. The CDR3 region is CATQSGTGDGEQFF. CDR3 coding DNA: TGTGCCACCCAATCCGGGACAGGGGACGGGGAGCAGTTCTTC.

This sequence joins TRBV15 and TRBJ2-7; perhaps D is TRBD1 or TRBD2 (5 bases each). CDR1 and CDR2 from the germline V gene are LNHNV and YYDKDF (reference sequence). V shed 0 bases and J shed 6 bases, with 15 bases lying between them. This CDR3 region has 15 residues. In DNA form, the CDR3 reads TGTGCCACCAGCAGAGACCGGGGCTCTCCTGGCGAGCAGTACTTC. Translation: CATSRDRGSPGEQYF.

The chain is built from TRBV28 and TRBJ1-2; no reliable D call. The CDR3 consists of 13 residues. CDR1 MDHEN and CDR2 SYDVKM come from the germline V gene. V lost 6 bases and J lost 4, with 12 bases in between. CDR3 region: CASSLITSYGYTF. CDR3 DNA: TGTGCCAGCAGCCTTATTACATCCTATGGCTACACCTTC.

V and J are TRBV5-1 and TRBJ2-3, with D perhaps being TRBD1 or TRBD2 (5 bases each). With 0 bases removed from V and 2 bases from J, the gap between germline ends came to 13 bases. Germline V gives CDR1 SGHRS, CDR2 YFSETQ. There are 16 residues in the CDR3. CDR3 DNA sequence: TGCGCCAGCAGCTTGGGGTTGGGACGGGTCACAGATACGCAGTATTTT. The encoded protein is CASSLGLGRVTDTQYF. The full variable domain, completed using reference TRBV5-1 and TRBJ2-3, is KAGVTQTPRYLIKTRGQQVTLSCSPISGHRSVSWYQQTPGQGLQFLFEYFSETQRNKGNFPGRFSGRQFSNSRSEMNVSTLELGDSALYLCASSLGLGRVTDTQYFGPGTRLTVL.

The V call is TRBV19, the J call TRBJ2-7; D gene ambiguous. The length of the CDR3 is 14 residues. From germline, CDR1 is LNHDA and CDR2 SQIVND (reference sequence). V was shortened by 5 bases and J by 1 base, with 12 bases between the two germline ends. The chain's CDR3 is CASSPRVRSYEQYF. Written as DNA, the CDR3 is TGTGCCAGTAGTCCCCGGGTTCGATCCTACGAGCAGTACTTC.

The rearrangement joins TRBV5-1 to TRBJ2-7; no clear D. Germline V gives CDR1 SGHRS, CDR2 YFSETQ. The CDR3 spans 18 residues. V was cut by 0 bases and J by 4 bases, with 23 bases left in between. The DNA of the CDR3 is TGCGCCAGCAGCTTGGAGGTCGGTTGGGAATTAGTACAGTACGAGCAGTACTTC. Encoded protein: CASSLEVGWELVQYEQYF.

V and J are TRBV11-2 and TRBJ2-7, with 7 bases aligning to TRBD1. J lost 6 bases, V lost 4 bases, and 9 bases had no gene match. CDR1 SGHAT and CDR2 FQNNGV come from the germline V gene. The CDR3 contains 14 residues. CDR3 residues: CASSSRQGIGEQYF. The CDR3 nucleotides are TGTGCCAGCAGCTCCAGACAGGGTATTGGCGAGCAGTACTTC. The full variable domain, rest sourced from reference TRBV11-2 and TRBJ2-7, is EAGVAQSPRYKIIEKRQSVAFWCNPISGHATLYWYQQILGQGPKLLIQFQNNGVVDDSQLPKDRFSAERLKGVDSTLKIQPAKLEDSAVYLCASSSRQGIGEQYFGPGTRLTVT.

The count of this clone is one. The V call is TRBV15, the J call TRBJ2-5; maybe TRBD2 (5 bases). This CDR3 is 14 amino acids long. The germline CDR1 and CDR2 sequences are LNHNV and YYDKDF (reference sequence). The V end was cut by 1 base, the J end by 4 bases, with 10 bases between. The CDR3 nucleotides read TGTGCCACCAGCAGAGTACCGGGAAGAGAGACCCAGTACTTC. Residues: CATSRVPGRETQYF.

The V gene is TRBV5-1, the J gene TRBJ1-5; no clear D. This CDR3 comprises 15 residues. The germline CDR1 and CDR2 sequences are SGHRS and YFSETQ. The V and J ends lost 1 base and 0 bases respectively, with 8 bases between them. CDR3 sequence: CASSLSGISNQPQHF. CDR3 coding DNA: TGCGCCAGCAGCTTGTCTGGAATTAGCAATCAGCCCCAGCATTTT.

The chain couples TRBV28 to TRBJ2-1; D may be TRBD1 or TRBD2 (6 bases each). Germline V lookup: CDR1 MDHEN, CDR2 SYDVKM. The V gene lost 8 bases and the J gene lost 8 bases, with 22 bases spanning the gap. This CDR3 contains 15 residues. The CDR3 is CASSALGGGGDEQFF. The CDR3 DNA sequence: TGTGCCAGCTCAGCGTTGGGGGGCGGAGGCGATGAGCAGTTCTTC.

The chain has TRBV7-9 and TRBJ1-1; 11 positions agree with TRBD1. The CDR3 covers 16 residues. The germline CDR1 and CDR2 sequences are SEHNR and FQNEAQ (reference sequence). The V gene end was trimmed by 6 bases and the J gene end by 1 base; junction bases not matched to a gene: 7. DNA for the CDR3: TGTGCCAGCAGTTTCAGGGGACAGGGGGAGAACACTGAAGCTTTCTTT. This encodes CASSFRGQGENTEAFF.

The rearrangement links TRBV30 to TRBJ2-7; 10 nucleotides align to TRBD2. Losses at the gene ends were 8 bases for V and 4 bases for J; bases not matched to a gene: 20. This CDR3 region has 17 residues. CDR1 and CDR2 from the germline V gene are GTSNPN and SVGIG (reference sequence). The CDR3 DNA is TGTGCCGGAAGAGAGCGGGAGGGTAAGGTAGATCGGTACGAGCAGTACTTC. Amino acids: CAGREREGKVDRYEQYF. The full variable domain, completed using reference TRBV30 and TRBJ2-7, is SQTIHQWPATLVQPVGSPLSLECTVEGTSNPNLYWYRQAAGRGLQLLFYSVGIGQISSEVPQNLSASRPQDRQFILSSKKLLLSDSGFYLCAGREREGKVDRYEQYFGPGTRLTVT.

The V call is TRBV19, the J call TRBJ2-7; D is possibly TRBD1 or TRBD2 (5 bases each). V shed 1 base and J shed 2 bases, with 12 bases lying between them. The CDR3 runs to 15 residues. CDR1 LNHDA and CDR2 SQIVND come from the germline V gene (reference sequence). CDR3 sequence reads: CASSIVAGSAYEQYF. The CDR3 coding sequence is TGTGCCAGTAGTATAGTGGCAGGGAGCGCCTACGAGCAGTACTTC.

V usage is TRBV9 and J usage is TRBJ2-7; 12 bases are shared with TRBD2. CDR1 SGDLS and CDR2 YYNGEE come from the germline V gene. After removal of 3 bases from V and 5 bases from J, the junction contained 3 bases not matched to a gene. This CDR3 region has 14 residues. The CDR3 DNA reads TGTGCCAGCAGCGCGACTAGCGGGAGCCACGAGCAGTACTTC. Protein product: CASSATSGSHEQYF. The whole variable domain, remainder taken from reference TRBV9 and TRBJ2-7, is DSGVTQTPKHLITATGQRVTLRCSPRSGDLSVYWYQQSLDQGLQFLIQYYNGEERAKGNILERFSAQQFPDLHSELNLSSLELGDSALYFCASSATSGSHEQYFGPGTRLTVT.